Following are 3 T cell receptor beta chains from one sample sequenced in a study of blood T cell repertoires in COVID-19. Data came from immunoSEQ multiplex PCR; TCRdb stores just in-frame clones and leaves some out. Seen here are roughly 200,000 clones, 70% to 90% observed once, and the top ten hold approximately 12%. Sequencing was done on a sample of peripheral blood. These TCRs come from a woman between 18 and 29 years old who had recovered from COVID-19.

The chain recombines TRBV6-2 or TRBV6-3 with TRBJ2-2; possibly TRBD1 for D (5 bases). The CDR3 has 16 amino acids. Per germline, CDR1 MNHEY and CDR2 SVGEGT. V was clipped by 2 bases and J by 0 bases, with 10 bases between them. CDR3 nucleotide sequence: TGTGCCAGCAGTTACGACAGCATCGCGAACACCGGGGAGCTGTTTTTT. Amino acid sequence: CASSYDSIANTGELFF.

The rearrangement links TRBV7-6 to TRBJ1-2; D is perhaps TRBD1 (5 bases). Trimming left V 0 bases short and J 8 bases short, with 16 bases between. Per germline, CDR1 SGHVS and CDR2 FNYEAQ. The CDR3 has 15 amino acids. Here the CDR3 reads CASSLAGRQGQGYTF. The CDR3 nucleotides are TGTGCCAGCAGCTTAGCAGGGCGGCAGGGTCAGGGCTACACCTTC.

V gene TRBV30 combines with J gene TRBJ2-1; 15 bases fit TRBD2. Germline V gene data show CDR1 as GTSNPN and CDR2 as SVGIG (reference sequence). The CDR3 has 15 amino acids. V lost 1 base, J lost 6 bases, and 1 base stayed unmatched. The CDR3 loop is CAWSGGLAGGNEQFF. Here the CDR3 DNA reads TGTGCCTGGAGTGGGGGACTAGCGGGAGGCAATGAGCAGTTCTTC.